This is a list of T cell receptor beta chains from one sample in a study of cytomegalovirus exposure and HLA in healthy donors. Here immunoSEQ multiplex PCR was the method, and the copy in TCRdb shows in-frame clones only, minus some. The sample lists 200,000 to 250,000 clones; 65% to 85% were seen once. Sequenced sample: PBMCs. These receptors came from a woman aged 25 to 45 in good health and CMV-seropositive. CDR3s include the opening cysteine and the closing phenylalanine or tryptophan. The D gene is left open where the match is weak. Expanded clones get a size class; other rows say once, few or many, or leave the size out.

J gene	V gene	D gene	clone size	CDR3 protein	CDR3 DNA
TRBJ1-1	TRBV27	.	.	CASSGFLGAFF	TGTGCCAGCTCAGGGTTTTTAGGAGCTTTCTTT
TRBJ1-1	TRBV6-5	.	.	CASSPGGSRLVEAFF	TGTGCCAGCAGTCCCGGAGGGTCTCGGCTTGTTGAAGCTTTCTTT
TRBJ1-2	TRBV6-4	TRBD1	.	CASSEGTGGGYTF	TGTGCCAGCAGTGAAGGGACAGGGGGCGGCTACACCTTC
TRBJ2-1	TRBV30	TRBD2	.	CAWSVRLAGVNEQFF	TGTGCCTGGAGTGTAAGACTAGCGGGGGTGAATGAGCAGTTCTTC
TRBJ1-1	TRBV29-1	TRBD1	.	CSADRDTEAFF	TGCAGCGCAGACAGGGACACTGAAGCTTTCTTT
TRBJ2-7	TRBV4-1	.	.	CASSQGSLSYEQYF	TGCGCCAGCAGCCAAGGTTCACTTAGCTACGAGCAGTACTTC
TRBJ2-3	TRBV7-8	.	.	CASSWDRTVRDTQYF	TGTGCCAGCAGCTGGGACCGAACGGTGCGTGATACGCAGTATTTT
TRBJ2-5	TRBV5-1	.	.	CASSTPTGWQETQYF	TGCGCCAGCAGCACCCCCACAGGTTGGCAAGAGACCCAGTACTTC
TRBJ1-2	TRBV30	.	.	CAWRGRLNSNTF	TGTGCCTGGAGAGGGAGACTGAATTCTAACACCTTC
TRBJ2-5	TRBV5-1	.	.	CASSYDGGWETQYF	TGCGCCAGCAGCTACGACGGGGGATGGGAGACCCAGTACTTC
TRBJ2-5	TRBV9	TRBD2	.	CASSTASGQETQYF	TGTGCCAGCAGCACAGCTAGCGGCCAAGAGACCCAGTACTTC
TRBJ2-1	TRBV9	.	.	CASSARGGSYNEQFF	TGTGCCAGCAGCGCCCGAGGTGGGTCCTACAATGAGCAGTTCTTC
TRBJ1-1	TRBV27	.	once	CASSLSTNTEAFF	TGTGCCAGCAGTTTATCTACGAACACTGAAGCTTTCTTT
TRBJ1-4	TRBV10-3	.	.	CAISVETGEKLFF	TGTGCCATCAGTGTGGAGACCGGGGAAAAACTGTTTTTT
TRBJ1-2	TRBV30	.	.	CAWYWTEQGDYGYTF	TGTGCCTGGTATTGGACGGAACAGGGTGACTATGGCTACACCTTC
TRBJ2-7	TRBV2	.	.	CASRKDSYEQYF	TGTGCCAGCAGGAAGGACAGTTACGAGCAGTACTTC
TRBJ1-1	TRBV20-1	.	.	CSAPRNTEAFF	TGCAGTGCTCCGCGGAACACTGAAGCTTTCTTT
TRBJ2-6	TRBV27	.	.	CASSRGLGGANVLTF	TGTGCCAGCAGCCGAGGCTTGGGTGGGGCCAACGTCCTGACTTTC
TRBJ2-7	TRBV7-6	.	.	CASSLGTDMTQQYF	TGTGCCAGCAGCTTAGGGACGGACATGACCCAGCAGTACTTC
TRBJ2-3	TRBV30	TRBD1	once	CAWSVDSLRTGSSTDTQYF	TGTGCCTGGAGTGTAGACTCGCTACGGACAGGGTCTAGCACAGATACGCAGTATTTT
TRBJ2-5	TRBV25-1	.	.	CASSERGAGQETQYF	TGTGCCAGCAGTGAAAGAGGTGCAGGACAAGAGACCCAGTACTTC
TRBJ2-3	TRBV7-9	.	.	CATTTEADTQYF	TGTGCCACTACTACCGAGGCAGATACGCAGTATTTT
TRBJ1-3	TRBV6-5	.	.	CASSSRISGNTIYF	TGTGCCAGCAGTTCTCGCATCTCTGGAAACACCATATATTTT
TRBJ2-7	TRBV28	.	once	CASSPSTGSYEQYF	TGTGCCAGCAGTCCGAGCACGGGGTCCTACGAGCAGTACTTC
TRBJ2-5	TRBV25-1	.	.	CASSEQTNQETQYF	TGTGCCAGCAGTGAACAAACCAACCAAGAGACCCAGTACTTC
TRBJ2-2	TRBV9	.	.	CASSSGTSTGELFF	TGTGCCAGCTCCTCCGGGACCTCGACCGGGGAGCTGTTTTTT
TRBJ1-1	TRBV29-1	.	.	CSVGLRGNTEAFF	TGCAGCGTTGGGCTTAGAGGGAACACTGAAGCTTTCTTT
TRBJ2-7	TRBV6-5	TRBD1	.	CASSYSGGQEYF	TGTGCCAGCAGTTACTCTGGGGGACAGGAGTACTTC
TRBJ1-3	TRBV5-4	TRBD1	.	CASSPGQTGNTIYF	TGTGCCAGCAGCCCGGGACAGACTGGAAACACCATATATTTT
TRBJ2-1	TRBV7-8	TRBD2	once	CASSIIAGAVNEQFF	TGTGCCAGCAGCATAATAGCGGGAGCGGTTAATGAGCAGTTCTTC
TRBJ2-5	TRBV5-1	.	.	CASSLVQAGETQYF	TGCGCCAGCAGCTTGGTACAGGCAGGGGAGACCCAGTACTTC
TRBJ1-2	TRBV2	TRBD1	.	CASSRGNYGYTF	TGTGCCAGCAGCAGGGGGAACTATGGCTACACCTTC
TRBJ1-1	TRBV6-5	.	.	CASSNYPQSTEAFF	TGTGCCAGCAGTAACTATCCCCAGAGCACTGAAGCTTTCTTT
TRBJ1-5	TRBV4-2	.	.	CASSPLEGGNQPQHF	TGTGCCAGCAGCCCCTTAGAAGGAGGCAATCAGCCCCAGCATTTT
TRBJ1-2	TRBV6-1	TRBD1	.	CASSARDSQISSGYTF	TGTGCCAGCAGTGCAAGGGACAGTCAGATATCTAGTGGCTACACCTTC
TRBJ2-1	TRBV27	.	.	CASSLLDFDEQFF	TGTGCCAGCAGTTTACTAGATTTCGATGAGCAGTTCTTC
TRBJ1-5	TRBV19	TRBD1	.	CASSGEGAQPQHF	TGTGCCAGTAGTGGGGAGGGGGCTCAGCCCCAGCATTTT
TRBJ1-3	TRBV10-1	.	.	CASSETPTAASSGNTIYF	TGCGCCAGCAGTGAGACACCCACCGCGGCGAGCTCTGGAAACACCATATATTTT
TRBJ2-5	TRBV6-1	TRBD2	.	CASSRGAGYVSSQYF	TGTGCCAGCAGCCGGGGAGCGGGATATGTAAGTTCCCAGTACTTC
TRBJ2-2	TRBV5-4	TRBD2	.	CASSPPSGSTGELFF	TGTGCCAGCAGCCCACCTAGCGGCTCCACCGGGGAGCTGTTTTTT
TRBJ2-2	TRBV5-1	.	.	CASSSGTPTGELFF	TGCGCCAGCAGCTCCGGGACCCCCACCGGGGAGCTGTTTTTT
TRBJ1-2	TRBV9	.	.	CASSGTGGGTLYGYTF	TGTGCCAGCAGCGGTACCGGCGGAGGGACTCTCTATGGCTACACCTTC
TRBJ2-1	TRBV29-1	.	.	CSVEIRRDKGAEQFF	TGCAGCGTTGAAATTCGGAGGGACAAGGGGGCTGAGCAGTTCTTC
TRBJ2-1	TRBV27	TRBD1	.	CASSLQGALDEQFF	TGTGCCAGCAGTTTGCAGGGGGCGTTGGATGAGCAGTTCTTC
TRBJ1-2	TRBV27	.	once	CASRPSVSYGYTF	TGTGCCAGCAGACCTTCTGTTAGTTATGGCTACACCTTC
TRBJ2-1	TRBV2	TRBD2	.	CASNRLADTDEQFF	TGTGCCAGTAATAGACTAGCGGATACGGATGAGCAGTTCTTC
TRBJ1-1	TRBV7-9	.	.	CASRKTGLNTEAFF	TGTGCCAGCAGAAAGACAGGTTTGAACACTGAAGCTTTCTTT
TRBJ1-1	TRBV30	.	.	CAWSSQVNTEAFF	TGTGCCTGGTCATCGCAGGTAAACACTGAAGCTTTCTTT
TRBJ2-7	TRBV6-1	.	.	CASSDRGNQDPYEQYF	TGTGCCAGCAGTGATAGGGGGAACCAAGACCCCTACGAGCAGTACTTC
TRBJ1-2	TRBV27	.	.	CASSFRRVNYGYTF	TGTGCCAGCAGTTTTCGCAGGGTGAACTATGGCTACACCTTC
TRBJ2-1	TRBV11-2	.	.	CASSLDFRETYNEQFF	TGTGCCAGCAGCTTAGATTTCCGGGAGACCTACAATGAGCAGTTCTTC
TRBJ2-1	TRBV7-2	.	few	CASSSRGSYNEQFF	TGTGCCAGCAGCTCTCGTGGCTCCTACAATGAGCAGTTCTTC
TRBJ2-1	TRBV6-1	TRBD2	once	CASSDWLAGIEQFF	TGTGCCAGCAGTGACTGGCTAGCGGGAATTGAGCAGTTCTTC